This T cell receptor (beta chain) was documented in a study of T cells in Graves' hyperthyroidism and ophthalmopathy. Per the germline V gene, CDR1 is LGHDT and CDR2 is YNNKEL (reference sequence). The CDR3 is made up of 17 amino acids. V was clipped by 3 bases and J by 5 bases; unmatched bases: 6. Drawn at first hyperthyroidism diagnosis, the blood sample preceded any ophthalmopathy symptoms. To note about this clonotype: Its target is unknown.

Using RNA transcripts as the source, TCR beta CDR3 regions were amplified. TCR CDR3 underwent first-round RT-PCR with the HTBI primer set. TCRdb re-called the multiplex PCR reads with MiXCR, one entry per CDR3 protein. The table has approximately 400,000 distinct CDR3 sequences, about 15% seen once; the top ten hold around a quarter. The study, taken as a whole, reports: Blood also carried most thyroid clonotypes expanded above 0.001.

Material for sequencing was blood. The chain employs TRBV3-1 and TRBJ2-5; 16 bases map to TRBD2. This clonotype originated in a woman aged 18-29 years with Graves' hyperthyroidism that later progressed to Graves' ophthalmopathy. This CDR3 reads CASSQGTSGRGAETQYF. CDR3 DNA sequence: TGTGCCAGCAGCCAGGGGACTAGCGGGAGGGGGGCGGAGACCCAGTACTTC.